The rows below give T cell receptor beta chains drawn from one sample of a study of cytomegalovirus exposure and HLA in healthy donors. Generated by immunoSEQ multiplex PCR, the TCRdb table keeps only in-frame clones and is missing some. The profile shows about 160,000 clones, 79% of them singletons. Sequencing used PBMCs. The receptors were sampled from a man between 40 and 49 years old in good health and CMV-seronegative. CDR3s leave out the opening cysteine and the closing phenylalanine or tryptophan.

v_gene: TRBV15; j_gene: TRBJ1-5; CDR3aa: ATSRDKGGNQPQH
v_gene: TRBV28; j_gene: TRBJ2-7; CDR3aa: ASTGQQAEQY
v_gene: TRBV30; j_gene: TRBJ1-5; CDR3aa: AWSVPHRDRGLFNQPQH
v_gene: TRBV5-1; j_gene: TRBJ1-2; CDR3aa: ASSLSSGTGGAGGYT
v_gene: TRBV5-6; j_gene: TRBJ2-6; CDR3aa: ASNTLDRFLSGANGLT
v_gene: TRBV5-8; j_gene: TRBJ2-5; CDR3aa: ASSLELQETQY
v_gene: TRBV29-1; j_gene: TRBJ2-1; CDR3aa: SVEVTRWVGQF
v_gene: TRBV7-9; j_gene: TRBJ2-7; CDR3aa: ASSPSGSTYEQY
v_gene: TRBV11-2; j_gene: TRBJ2-1; CDR3aa: ASRYWRERVNEQF
v_gene: TRBV28; j_gene: TRBJ2-7; CDR3aa: ASTPGASYEQY
v_gene: TRBV19; j_gene: TRBJ2-3; CDR3aa: ASSIGPLTDTQY
v_gene: TRBV6-4; j_gene: TRBJ2-3; CDR3aa: ASSRERRDTQY
v_gene: TRBV5-5; j_gene: TRBJ2-5; CDR3aa: ASSLTPSGVLETQY
v_gene: TRBV28; j_gene: TRBJ2-1; CDR3aa: ASSGGQGYNEQF
v_gene: TRBV7-2; j_gene: TRBJ2-2; CDR3aa: ASSLAGTRNTGELF
v_gene: TRBV10-3; j_gene: TRBJ2-7; CDR3aa: AIRASGREYEQY
v_gene: TRBV27; j_gene: TRBJ2-3; CDR3aa: ASSPHQGADTQY
v_gene: TRBV9; j_gene: TRBJ2-2; CDR3aa: ASSTMTSGRGGELF
v_gene: TRBV6-6; j_gene: TRBJ2-4; CDR3aa: ASSYSRRTAKNIQY
v_gene: TRBV6-1; j_gene: TRBJ2-5; CDR3aa: ASRRETQY
v_gene: TRBV28; j_gene: TRBJ2-7; CDR3aa: ASSRGTYEQY
v_gene: TRBV28; j_gene: TRBJ2-7; CDR3aa: ASSPRTGHEQY
v_gene: TRBV1; j_gene: TRBJ2-3; CDR3aa: TSSTLAGTHGDTQY
v_gene: TRBV4-2; j_gene: TRBJ2-1; CDR3aa: ASSQEQSGRASEQF
v_gene: TRBV2; j_gene: TRBJ1-5; CDR3aa: ASSEGTDSNQPQH
v_gene: TRBV5-1; j_gene: TRBJ2-3; CDR3aa: ASSFAGFTDTQY
v_gene: TRBV13; j_gene: TRBJ2-2; CDR3aa: ASSLSGELF
v_gene: TRBV30; j_gene: TRBJ2-3; CDR3aa: ASLAGGDTQY
v_gene: TRBV15; j_gene: TRBJ2-4; CDR3aa: ATSRDPRDVKY
v_gene: TRBV18; j_gene: TRBJ2-1; CDR3aa: ASSHLPTTPIIYNEQF
v_gene: TRBV13; j_gene: TRBJ2-5; CDR3aa: ASSFGGLAGIQETQY
v_gene: TRBV7-2; j_gene: TRBJ2-1; CDR3aa: ASSVVGRAEDEQF
v_gene: TRBV5-1; j_gene: TRBJ2-2; CDR3aa: ASSLGGPISTGELF
v_gene: TRBV28; j_gene: TRBJ1-3; CDR3aa: ASSSTGAGNTIY
v_gene: TRBV7-2; j_gene: TRBJ2-1; CDR3aa: ASSPGQGAYEQF
v_gene: TRBV28; j_gene: TRBJ2-7; CDR3aa: ASRDTSGGAYEQY
v_gene: TRBV4-1; j_gene: TRBJ2-1; CDR3aa: ASSQDRLAADEQF
v_gene: TRBV9; j_gene: TRBJ2-1; CDR3aa: ASSPQEGASYNEQF
v_gene: TRBV4-1; j_gene: TRBJ2-7; CDR3aa: ASSQEGPSGRGFSYEQY
v_gene: TRBV11-2; j_gene: TRBJ2-3; CDR3aa: ASRTGRGGGGTDTQY
v_gene: TRBV19; j_gene: TRBJ2-1; CDR3aa: ASSIQSRDNEQF
v_gene: TRBV7-9; j_gene: TRBJ2-4; CDR3aa: ASSSYKNIQY
v_gene: TRBV2; j_gene: TRBJ2-7; CDR3aa: AGQGEDSYEQY
v_gene: TRBV19; j_gene: TRBJ2-2; CDR3aa: ASSITGSLPGELF
v_gene: TRBV19; j_gene: TRBJ2-7; CDR3aa: ASSIELTSGVSYEQY
v_gene: TRBV10-3; j_gene: TRBJ2-2; CDR3aa: AISPLGTAGELF
v_gene: TRBV19; j_gene: TRBJ2-2; CDR3aa: ASARDTGELF
v_gene: TRBV7-2; j_gene: TRBJ2-7; CDR3aa: ASRSPEGYEQY
v_gene: TRBV7-2; j_gene: TRBJ2-7; CDR3aa: ASSLVRTSVKPYEQY
v_gene: TRBV5-1; j_gene: TRBJ2-2; CDR3aa: ASSLALAMSGELF
v_gene: TRBV2; j_gene: TRBJ2-3; CDR3aa: ASYGGRVTDTQY
v_gene: TRBV4-2; j_gene: TRBJ1-1; CDR3aa: ASSQDDHSLAGNTEAF
v_gene: TRBV6-5; j_gene: TRBJ2-3; CDR3aa: ASSPRQGLRDTQY
v_gene: TRBV7-2; j_gene: TRBJ2-7; CDR3aa: ASSLYPSNYEQY
v_gene: TRBV7-2; j_gene: TRBJ2-3; CDR3aa: ASSRGGGVPDTQY
v_gene: TRBV30; j_gene: TRBJ1-6; CDR3aa: AWSILWGQGNSPLH
v_gene: TRBV28; j_gene: TRBJ1-2; CDR3aa: ASSLETRGYT
v_gene: TRBV15; j_gene: TRBJ2-1; CDR3aa: ATVGGSGPYNEQF
v_gene: TRBV13; j_gene: TRBJ2-7; CDR3aa: ASSVAGTGAHEQY